These 16 T cell receptor beta chains were sequenced from one sample in a study of OX40 agonist ivuxolimab in advanced cancers. Here immunoSEQ multiplex PCR was the method, and the copy in TCRdb shows in-frame clones only, minus some. The sample lists some 91,000 clones; 80% to 90% were seen once. Sequencing was performed on CD4+ or CD8+ T cells sorted from blood, taken in a trial of the OX40 agonist ivuxolimab. The source of these receptors is an adult with an advanced solid tumor such as melanoma, head and neck, liver or kidney cancer.

This chain connects TRBV29-1 to TRBJ1-2, with D possibly matching TRBD1 (6 bases). CDR1 and CDR2 (germline): SQVTM, ANQGSEA. The CDR3 has 12 residues. Deletions cut 4 bases from V and 8 bases from J, with 14 bases between. The CDR3 nucleotides are TGCAGCGTTGTTTACAGGGTAGGGGGCTACACCTTC. Its translation: CSVVYRVGGYTF.

V and J are TRBV10-3 and TRBJ1-2; possible D gene TRBD1, 5 bases. The CDR3 covers 14 residues. The V end was cut by 11 bases, the J end by 3 bases, with 19 bases between. CDR1 and CDR2 from the germline V gene are ENHRY and SYGVKD. This CDR3 is CAPNRDGEDYGYTF. Here the CDR3 DNA reads TGTGCCCCGAACCGGGACGGCGAGGACTATGGCTACACCTTC.

J is TRBJ2-1 and V is TRBV4-1, with 8 bases lining up with TRBD2. The V gene's germline CDR1 is MGHRA and CDR2 YSYEKL. V was pared by 6 bases and J by 8 bases, with 9 bases of the junction left unmatched. This CDR3 is built from 14 residues. The CDR3 region is CASSREGGSYEQFF. The CDR3 DNA sequence: TGCGCCAGCAGTCGGGAGGGGGGGAGCTATGAGCAGTTCTTC.

This chain uses TRBV5-1 with TRBJ2-7; 13 bases align to TRBD2. CDR1 is SGHRS and CDR2 is YFSETQ in the germline V gene. J lost 2 bases, V lost 4 bases, and 9 bases had no gene match. The CDR3 is made up of 17 amino acids. The CDR3 reads CASSKLAGGPPTYEQYF. DNA of the CDR3: TGCGCCAGCAGCAAACTAGCGGGAGGGCCTCCTACCTACGAGCAGTACTTC.

The chain combines TRBV30 with TRBJ2-7, with D possibly being TRBD2 (6 bases). CDR1 GTSNPN and CDR2 SVGIG come from the germline V gene (reference sequence). The V end was cut by 0 bases, the J end by 6 bases, with 12 bases between. This CDR3 is built from 13 residues. CDR3 residues: CAWSVGGALEQYF. As DNA, the CDR3 is TGTGCCTGGAGTGTAGGAGGGGCACTCGAGCAGTACTTC.

The chain has TRBV6-6 and TRBJ1-2; 7 positions agree with TRBD1. V trimming: 6 bases; J trimming: 8 bases; junction bases outside the gene matches: 6. The CDR3 is made up of 12 amino acids. Per germline, CDR1 MNHNY and CDR2 SVGAGI (reference sequence). The CDR3 protein is CASRPDRVGYTF. The DNA of the CDR3 is TGTGCCAGCAGACCCGACAGGGTCGGCTACACCTTC.

CDR3 DNA sequence: TGTGCCAGCAGTGATCCCCGGGCCGTGGGGGCTTGGCCCCAGCATTTT. This sequence encodes CASSDPRAVGAWPQHF. The chain uses TRBV6-1 and TRBJ1-5; TRBD1 is a possible D gene (6 bases). The V end was cut by 3 bases, the J end by 9 bases, with 21 bases between. The CDR3 covers 16 residues. Germline V gives CDR1 MNHNS, CDR2 SASEGT.

The chain recombines TRBV27 with TRBJ1-1; the match to TRBD1 covers 12 bases. The length of the CDR3 is 17 residues. V lost 0 bases and J lost 4; bases outside the gene matches: 6. Germline V gene data show CDR1 as MNHEY and CDR2 as SMNVEV (reference sequence). The CDR3, as DNA: TGTGCCAGCAGTTTATCGGGACAGGGGGCTTTGGGCACTGAAGCTTTCTTT. It yields the protein CASSLSGQGALGTEAFF.

The chain joins TRBV18 to TRBJ1-2; TRBD1 agrees at 10 bases. The CDR3 covers 14 residues. Losses at the gene ends were 2 bases for V and 7 bases for J; bases not matched to a gene: 4. Per germline, CDR1 KGHSH and CDR2 LQKENI. CDR3 region: CASSPGTGVFGYTF. The CDR3 DNA is TGTGCCAGCTCACCAGGGACAGGGGTCTTTGGCTACACCTTC.

The rearrangement uses TRBV6-6 and TRBJ2-5, with D uncertain. Between the trimmed V and J ends, which lost 5 bases and 1 base, there was a span of 2 bases. This CDR3 contains 11 residues. Germline assignment: CDR1 MNHNY and CDR2 SVGAGI (reference sequence). In DNA form, the CDR3 reads TGTGCCAGCAGTCGCCAAGAGACCCAGTACTTC. This gives the protein CASSRQETQYF.

This chain connects TRBV19 to TRBJ2-2; a possible D gene is TRBD1 (5 bases). V dropped 3 bases and J dropped 6 bases, with 8 bases sitting between them. CDR3 length: 13 amino acids. Germline V lookup: CDR1 LNHDA, CDR2 SQIVND (reference sequence). The CDR3 spells CASSIVGPGELFF. The CDR3 DNA reads TGTGCCAGTAGTATTGTGGGGCCCGGGGAGCTGTTTTTT.

Written as DNA, the CDR3 is TGTGCCAGCAGCTTAGAAGCGAACACTGAAGCTTTCTTT. The encoded protein is CASSLEANTEAFF. V usage is TRBV11-2 and J usage is TRBJ1-1; D gene ambiguous. In germline, CDR1 is SGHAT, CDR2 FQNNGV. The length of the CDR3 is 13 residues. Trimming took off 0 bases at V and 1 base at J, with 3 bases between the two ends.

The V and J genes are TRBV5-1 and TRBJ2-1; 9 bases map to TRBD2. The germline V gene has CDR1 SGHRS and CDR2 YFSETQ. The CDR3 is 16 residues long. Unmatched junction bases numbered 7, after V lost 0 bases and J lost 6 bases. This chain's CDR3 is CASSLVSSGTRNEQFF. The CDR3 bases are TGCGCCAGCAGCTTGGTGTCTAGCGGGACCCGCAATGAGCAGTTCTTC. Complete variable domain (other parts from reference TRBV5-1 and TRBJ2-1): KAGVTQTPRYLIKTRGQQVTLSCSPISGHRSVSWYQQTPGQGLQFLFEYFSETQRNKGNFPGRFSGRQFSNSRSEMNVSTLELGDSALYLCASSLVSSGTRNEQFFGPGTRLTVL.

The V gene is TRBV5-1, the J gene TRBJ1-1, with D unclear. The CDR3 loop spans 15 amino acids. The germline V gene encodes CDR1 SGHRS and CDR2 YFSETQ. Trimming pared 4 bases from V and 3 bases from J, leaving 16 bases between. Here the CDR3 reads CASSPSGITHTEAFF. Written as DNA, the CDR3 is TGCGCCAGCAGCCCCTCGGGGATAACTCACACTGAAGCTTTCTTT.

V usage is TRBV27 and J usage is TRBJ1-1; D remains ambiguous. Germline V CDR1 and CDR2: MNHEY, SMNVEV (reference sequence). This CDR3 is 14 amino acids long. Trimming cost V 3 bases and J 1 base, with 9 bases left between them. CDR3 sequence reads: CASSFGIGNTEAFF. The CDR3 DNA is TGTGCCAGCAGTTTTGGGATTGGGAACACTGAAGCTTTCTTT.

The V and J genes are TRBV30 and TRBJ1-3; the D gene is possibly TRBD1 (5 bases). The CDR3 has 13 amino acids. Trimming took off 4 bases at V and 1 base at J, with 8 bases between the two ends. Germline V CDR1 and CDR2: GTSNPN, SVGIG (reference sequence). The CDR3 protein is CAWTGRSGNTIYF. The CDR3, as DNA: TGTGCCTGGACGGGGCGGTCTGGAAACACCATATATTTT.